These 10 T cell receptor beta chains came from one sample sequenced in a study of blood T cell repertoires in COVID-19. TCRdb keeps only in-frame clones here, not all; method: immunoSEQ multiplex PCR. Of roughly 180,000 clones listed, about 85% were seen once; the top ten hold around 2.4%. The sample consisted of PBMCs or T cells enriched from blood (not recorded which). These receptors all stem from a woman under 40 who had recovered from COVID-19.

By share, this clone ranks as medium-sized. This chain joins TRBV4-2 and TRBJ2-1; the D gene is possibly TRBD2 (5 bases). The V gene's germline CDR1 is LGHNA and CDR2 YNFKEQ. This CDR3 has 14 residues. The germline V and J ends were trimmed by 4 bases and 6 bases, with 13 bases remaining between them. CDR3 loop: CASSPPREPNEQFF. CDR3 in DNA: TGTGCCAGCAGCCCTCCGAGGGAGCCCAATGAGCAGTTCTTC.

This chain uses TRBV7-3 with TRBJ1-6; TRBD1 matches at 8 bases. This CDR3 has 14 amino acids. The J segment lost 10 bases and the V segment lost 4 bases, leaving 6 bases of the junction unmatched. Germline V gene data show CDR1 as SGHTA and CDR2 as FQGTGA. The CDR3 loop reads CASSSRGRGSPLHF. The CDR3 coding sequence is TGTGCCAGCAGCTCCAGGGGGCGCGGATCACCCCTCCACTTT.

This chain connects TRBV14 to TRBJ2-7; 11 bases agree with TRBD2. This CDR3 contains 15 residues. The V segment lost 2 bases and the J segment 2 bases; nucleotides outside the gene matches: 2. Per the germline V gene, CDR1 is SGHDN and CDR2 is FVKESK. DNA for the CDR3: TGTGCCAGCAGCCAACTACTAGCGGGGGCCTACGAGCAGTACTTC. It encodes CASSQLLAGAYEQYF. The full variable domain, its missing parts supplied by reference TRBV14 and TRBJ2-7, is EAGVTQFPSHSVIEKGQTVTLRCDPISGHDNLYWYRRVMGKEIKFLLHFVKESKQDESGMPNNRFLAERTGGTYSTLKVQPAELEDSGVYFCASSQLLAGAYEQYFGPGTRLTVT.

The CDR3 nucleotides are TGCGCCAGCAGCAAGGGACAACAGGAAAAACTGTTTTTT. As protein: CASSKGQQEKLFF. J is TRBJ1-4 and V is TRBV5-1; D perhaps matches TRBD1 (6 bases). CDR1 and CDR2 from the germline V gene are SGHRS and YFSETQ. The length of the CDR3 is 13 residues. Trimming left V 4 bases short and J 8 bases short, with 12 bases between.

CDR3 region: CASSYGGERNSPLHF. The CDR3 nucleotides are TGTGCCAGCAGTTATGGAGGGGAACGGAATTCACCCCTCCACTTT. V gene TRBV27 combines with J gene TRBJ1-6; TRBD1 might be the D (5 bases). With 4 bases removed from V and 7 bases from J, the gap between germline ends came to 14 bases. This CDR3 is built from 15 residues. CDR1 MNHEY and CDR2 SMNVEV come from the germline V gene (reference sequence).

The V gene is TRBV6-5, the J gene TRBJ2-1, with 8 bases matching TRBD1. The CDR3 consists of 15 residues. Germline V gene sequence: CDR1 MNHEY, CDR2 SVGAGI. J lost 4 bases, V lost 8 bases, and 10 bases had no gene match. CDR3 loop: CASRAPGGWYNEQFF. CDR3 coding DNA: TGTGCCAGCCGAGCTCCAGGGGGCTGGTACAATGAGCAGTTCTTC.

The rearrangement uses TRBV5-1 and TRBJ2-7; 7 bases line up with TRBD1. The CDR3 covers 14 residues. CDR1 SGHRS and CDR2 YFSETQ come from the germline V gene. The V and J ends lost 2 bases and 4 bases, in that order; junction bases with no gene match: 6. CDR3 nucleotide sequence: TGCGCCAGCAGCTTTGGACAGGAGGTTTACGAGCAGTACTTC. It encodes CASSFGQEVYEQYF.

The chain uses TRBV18 and TRBJ2-3; D gene uncertain. Germline V gene lookup returns CDR1 KGHSH and CDR2 LQKENI. CDR3 length: 14 amino acids. The germline V and J ends were trimmed by 5 bases and 1 base, with 10 bases remaining between them. CDR3 in DNA: TGTGCCAGCTCATCAGGTTCCGGCACAGATACGCAGTATTTT. This translates into CASSSGSGTDTQYF.

V is TRBV7-6 and J is TRBJ1-5; 9 bases are shared with TRBD1. The CDR3 sequence is 15 residues long. Unmatched junction bases numbered 4, after V lost 5 bases and J lost 2 bases. Germline lookup yields CDR1 SGHVS and CDR2 FNYEAQ. The CDR3 DNA sequence: TGTGCCAGCAGCACTGGACAGGGGCGCAATCAGCCCCAGCATTTT. Translation gives CASSTGQGRNQPQHF.

J is TRBJ1-2 and V is TRBV7-2; no clear D gene. Trimming cost V 1 base and J 6 bases, with 6 bases left between them. Germline values: CDR1 SGHTA, CDR2 FQGNSA. CDR3 length equals 12 residues. CDR3 in DNA: TGTGCCAGCAGCTTAGTACTGGATGGCTACACCTTC. This encodes CASSLVLDGYTF.